This section outlines one T cell receptor beta chain sequence together with its context. What it recognizes is unknown. This entry comes from a study of shared clonotypes between healthy human individuals. The study, taken as a whole, reports: Estimated clonotype richness was generally higher in naive than memory subsets. Read depth was anticipated to influence clonotype sharing among donors.

Assay used: immunoSEQ multiplex PCR; TCRdb lists only in-frame clones, some missing. Counted here are roughly 2.1 million clones, roughly 91% occurring once; the ten biggest clones make up under 2%. CDR3 size: 15 residues. The V gene lost 0 bases and the J gene lost 6 bases, with 13 bases spanning the gap. Per germline, CDR1 SGDLS and CDR2 YYNGEE. Naive CD8 cells lacked CD45RO and underwent positive selection for CCR7, leaving out terminally differentiated effector memory CD45RA+ cells. The gene calls are TRBV9 and TRBJ2-1, with D possibly matching TRBD1 (5 bases). This clonotype was obtained from a young man in good health. Some clones in this sample may be carry-over from other donors' samples. Material: naive CD8+ T cells from PBMCs. For the CDR3, the DNA is TGTGCCAGCAGCGTAGGGGCAGGTGGGGCCAATGAGCAGTTCTTC. The encoded protein is CASSVGAGGANEQFF.